What follows describes a single T cell receptor beta chain. Its antigen is unidentified. The sample belongs to a study of T-cell memory formation after mild COVID-19. General study findings and limits: Memory from before infection featured some responding clones, which suggests cross-reactive memory joined. Later expanders leaned CD4+, whereas clones that contracted between day 15 and 85 were balanced CD4/CD8.

Trimming stripped 4 bases from V and 7 bases from J, with 17 bases between. The CDR3 totals 15 residues. Germline lookup yields CDR1 LGHNT and CDR2 FRNRAP. TCR alpha and TCR beta cDNA libraries carrying sample barcodes and UMIs came from 5'RACE with constant-segment primers. Via MiXCR, TCRdb re-called the 5' RACE reads, giving one row per CDR3 protein. The repertoire holds about 200,000 distinct CDR3 sequences, with more than 8% as singletons. The V gene is TRBV12-5, the J gene TRBJ2-1, with unresolved D. Sequenced input: PBMCs or a T cell subset sorted from them (not recorded which). The origin of this receptor is a man between 18 and 29 years old who had mild COVID-19 (a few samples of this study predate the infection). Cell type and time point are not known. The CDR3 here is CASGYPARVGNEQFF. The CDR3 nucleotides read TGTGCTAGTGGTTATCCCGCCCGGGTGGGGAATGAGCAGTTCTTC.